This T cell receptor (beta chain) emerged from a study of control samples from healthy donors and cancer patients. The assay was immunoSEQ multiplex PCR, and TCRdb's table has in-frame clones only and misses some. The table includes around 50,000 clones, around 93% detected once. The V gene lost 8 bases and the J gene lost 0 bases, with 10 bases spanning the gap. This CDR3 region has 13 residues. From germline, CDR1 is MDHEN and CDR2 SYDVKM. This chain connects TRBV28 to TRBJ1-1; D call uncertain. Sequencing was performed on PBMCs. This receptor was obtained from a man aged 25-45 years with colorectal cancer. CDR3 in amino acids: CASWELVNTEAFF. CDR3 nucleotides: TGTGCCAGCTGGGAATTGGTGAACACTGAAGCTTTCTTT.